The 31 T cell receptor beta chains presented below share a single source sample, sequenced in a study of cytomegalovirus exposure and HLA in healthy donors. PCR employed 60 Vbeta and 13 Jbeta primers. Repertoires were generated with immunoSEQ multiplex PCR, while TCRdb's copy carries only in-frame clones and drops some. The data hold 130,000 or so clones, with around four fifths observed a single time. The sequenced sample consisted of PBMCs. The source of these receptors is a woman aged 40 to 55 in good health and CMV-seronegative.

The chain couples TRBV7-2 to TRBJ2-5; 7 bases align to TRBD2. The germline gives CDR1 SGHTA, CDR2 FQGNSA. V lost 2 bases to trimming and J lost 2 bases; unmatched junction nucleotides: 2. CDR3 length equals 14 residues. CDR3 sequence (DNA): TGTGCCAGCAGCTTATTCGGGGGGCAAGAGACCCAGTACTTC. Amino acids: CASSLFGGQETQYF.

CDR3 nucleotides: TGTGCCAGCAGCCCCACTAGCGGGAGTCCCACAGATACGCAGTATTTT. Its protein is CASSPTSGSPTDTQYF. The chain uses TRBV11-2 and TRBJ2-3; 11 bases are a match to TRBD2. The CDR3 loop spans 16 amino acids. Per the germline V gene, CDR1 is SGHAT and CDR2 is FQNNGV. J lost 2 bases, V lost 5 bases, and 6 bases had no gene match.

V gene TRBV21-1 combines with J gene TRBJ2-1; the listed D gene, TRBD1, was not tested against the DNA. TRBV21-1 is reported as a pseudogene. CDR3 length equals 19 residues. CDR3 sequence reads: CASSNLQGLWGKPNNEQFF. In nucleotides, the CDR3 is TGTGCCAGCAGCAATTTACAGGGCCTTTGGGGGAAACCTAACAATGAGCAGTTCTTC.

The chain has TRBV7-8 and TRBJ1-2; D gene unclear. The CDR3 runs 17 residues. Per germline, CDR1 SGHVS and CDR2 FQNEAQ. Deletions cut 1 base from V and 0 bases from J, with 15 bases between. The CDR3 region is CASSLGRGVPSNYGYTF. In DNA form, the CDR3 reads TGTGCCAGCAGCTTAGGTCGCGGGGTCCCTTCTAACTATGGCTACACCTTC.

This rearrangement joins TRBV6-5 to TRBJ1-2; no clear D. The CDR3 contains 13 residues. V gave up 8 bases and J gave up 0 bases, with 10 bases separating them. The germline CDR1 and CDR2 sequences are MNHEY and SVGAGI. The CDR3: CASSPGANYGYTF. DNA of the CDR3: TGTGCCAGCTCACCGGGAGCTAACTATGGCTACACCTTC.

The chain links TRBV7-9 to TRBJ2-1, with a weak D call TRBD1 (5 bases). Looked up from germline, CDR1 is SEHNR and CDR2 is FQNEAQ (reference sequence). This CDR3 contains 15 residues. Trimming shortened V by 0 bases and J by 4 bases, and 10 bases separated the two germline ends. The CDR3 DNA reads TGTGCCAGCAGCTTAGCGGCAGGGTTTTACAATGAGCAGTTCTTC. It codes for CASSLAAGFYNEQFF.

J is TRBJ2-5 and V is TRBV5-6, with D maybe TRBD1 (5 bases). V was clipped by 4 bases and J by 4 bases, with 14 bases between them. From germline, CDR1 is SGHDT and CDR2 YYEEEE. The CDR3 contains 14 residues. CDR3 nucleotide sequence: TGTGCCAGCAGCCCGCAGGGTTTGGGAGAGACCCAGTACTTC. As protein: CASSPQGLGETQYF.

Worth noting for this clone: Other DNA sequences of this sample code for an identical CDR3. The CDR3 DNA follows: TGTGCCAGCGGACTTTACGAGCAGTACTTC. Its protein is CASGLYEQYF. The genes are TRBV28 and TRBJ2-7; maybe TRBD2 (5 bases). Germline V gene lookup returns CDR1 MDHEN and CDR2 SYDVKM. V shed 8 bases and J shed 4 bases, with 6 bases lying between them. The CDR3 length is 10 residues.

The chain uses TRBV7-2 and TRBJ2-5; tentative D call: TRBD1 (6 bases). CDR1 is SGHTA and CDR2 is FQGNSA in the germline V gene. Deletions cut 2 bases from V and 2 bases from J, with 9 bases between. The CDR3 has 14 residues. CDR3 DNA sequence: TGTGCCAGCAGCTTAAGACAGGTTCAAGAGACCCAGTACTTC. It translates to CASSLRQVQETQYF.

V usage is TRBV15 and J usage is TRBJ1-2; 7 nucleotides agree with TRBD1. The CDR3 covers 15 residues. Trimming at V came to 5 bases and at J to 4 bases, leaving 10 bases not matched to a gene. Germline CDR1 reads LNHNV; CDR2 reads YYDKDF (reference sequence). CDR3 amino acids: CATSAQTGYFYGYTF. The CDR3 region has the DNA TGTGCCACCAGCGCCCAGACAGGGTATTTCTATGGCTACACCTTC.

This chain uses TRBV28 with TRBJ1-2; D is uncertain. The ends were cut back, 5 bases at V and 3 bases at J, with 10 bases in the middle. The CDR3 runs 13 residues. Germline CDR1 is MDHEN and CDR2 is SYDVKM. CDR3 in amino acids: CASSRQAHYGYTF. CDR3 bases: TGTGCCAGCAGTCGACAAGCACACTATGGCTACACCTTC.

The chain links TRBV7-9 to TRBJ2-7, with a possible D match to TRBD1 (5 bases). The length of the CDR3 is 14 residues. Per germline, CDR1 SEHNR and CDR2 FQNEAQ (reference sequence). V was cut by 3 bases and J by 0 bases, with 9 bases left in between. CDR3 region: CASSFLDSSYEQYF. CDR3 sequence (DNA): TGTGCCAGCAGCTTTCTAGACAGCTCCTACGAGCAGTACTTC.

The genes are TRBV5-1 and TRBJ2-5, with a tentative D call TRBD1 (7 bases). V lost 5 bases to trimming and J lost 5 bases, with 22 bases between them. This CDR3 has 16 amino acids. CDR1 and CDR2 (germline): SGHRS, YFSETQ. Here the CDR3 reads CASRVGGGGSRETQYF. The DNA of the CDR3 is TGCGCCAGCAGGGTTGGAGGGGGCGGATCGAGGGAGACCCAGTACTTC.

The rearrangement joins TRBV7-9 to TRBJ2-5; a possible D gene is TRBD1 (5 bases). V was trimmed by 5 bases and J by 0 bases, leaving 7 bases between them. Germline CDR1 reads SEHNR; CDR2 reads FQNEAQ (reference sequence). This CDR3 spans 13 amino acids. DNA of the CDR3: TGTGCCAGCAGCCAGGGTCACCAAGAGACCCAGTACTTC. Its translation: CASSQGHQETQYF.

The chain links TRBV7-8 to TRBJ2-3, with 9 bases identical to TRBD2. The CDR3 covers 17 residues. Trimming took 5 bases from V and 7 from J; bases not matched to a gene: 16. CDR1 and CDR2 (germline): SGHVS, FQNEAQ. Here the CDR3 reads CASSPIHLLREGNTQYF. As DNA, the CDR3 is TGTGCCAGCAGCCCGATTCATCTGTTGCGGGAGGGAAATACGCAGTATTTT.

The chain recombines TRBV10-3 with TRBJ2-7; 12 positions match TRBD2. CDR1 is ENHRY and CDR2 is SYGVKD in the germline V gene. The trim removed 4 bases at V and 2 bases at J, leaving 3 bases unmatched. The CDR3 length is 15 residues. CDR3 bases: TGTGCCATCAGTGGCCGACTAGCGGGAGCCTACGAGCAGTACTTC. It specifies CAISGRLAGAYEQYF.

The chain couples TRBV5-4 to TRBJ1-5, with TRBD1 identical over 8 bases. The CDR3 runs to 14 residues. Looked up from germline, CDR1 is SGHNT and CDR2 is YYREEE (reference sequence). V dropped 5 bases and J dropped 6; count of bases not matched to a gene: 7. This CDR3 is CASSTDRARQPQHF. CDR3 in DNA: TGTGCCAGCAGTACGGACAGGGCACGTCAGCCCCAGCATTTT.

The chain has TRBV6-5 and TRBJ1-4; D remains unclear. The CDR3 sequence is 15 residues long. Germline assignment: CDR1 MNHEY and CDR2 SVGAGI. The V and J ends lost 0 bases and 8 bases respectively, with 13 bases between them. CDR3 residues: CASSYSPILREKLFF. For the CDR3, the DNA is TGTGCCAGCAGTTACTCCCCAATCCTGAGGGAAAAACTGTTTTTT.

V and J are TRBV28 and TRBJ2-3, with D maybe TRBD1 (5 bases). The germline V gene has CDR1 MDHEN and CDR2 SYDVKM. This CDR3 comprises 15 residues. Between the trimmed V and J ends, which lost 6 bases and 1 base, there was a span of 14 bases. The CDR3 DNA reads TGTGCCAGCAGGTTGGTCGGCAGGGGCACAGATACGCAGTATTTT. This gives the protein CASRLVGRGTDTQYF. The variable domain in full, with the rest retrieved from reference TRBV28 and TRBJ2-3, is DVKVTQSSRYLVKRTGEKVFLECVQDMDHENMFWYRQDPGLGLRLIYFSYDVKMKEKGDIPEGYSVSREKKERFSLILESASTNQTSMYLCASRLVGRGTDTQYFGPGTRLTVL.

The rearrangement joins TRBV6-6 to TRBJ1-2; D perhaps matches TRBD1 (6 bases). CDR3 length equals 16 residues. The V end lost 4 bases, the J end lost 0 bases, and 15 bases lay between the germline ends. Germline-derived CDR1 and CDR2 are MNHNY and SVGAGI (reference sequence). CDR3 in amino acids: CASSFTRDTSNYGYTF. CDR3 coding DNA: TGTGCCAGCAGTTTCACCAGGGACACATCTAACTATGGCTACACCTTC.

The chain joins TRBV28 to TRBJ1-1, with D tentatively TRBD1 (6 bases). V lost 6 bases to trimming and J lost 6 bases, with 17 bases between them. Germline lookup yields CDR1 MDHEN and CDR2 SYDVKM. CDR3 length: 14 amino acids. CDR3 amino acids: CASSAQGGDPEAFF. Written as DNA, the CDR3 is TGTGCCAGCAGCGCACAGGGCGGAGATCCTGAAGCTTTCTTT.

A few counts support this clone. V usage is TRBV27 and J usage is TRBJ2-3; maybe TRBD2 (6 bases). This CDR3 is built from 13 residues. V lost 8 bases and J 1 base, leaving 10 bases between the germline ends. Germline lookup yields CDR1 MNHEY and CDR2 SMNVEV (reference sequence). CDR3 protein: CASREYGTDTQYF. The CDR3 DNA reads as TGTGCCAGCCGGGAGTATGGCACAGATACGCAGTATTTT.

The CDR3 DNA reads TGTGCCAGCAGTAGGGAGGGGATCGGCTGGAACACCATATATTTT. It yields the protein CASSREGIGWNTIYF. This sequence joins TRBV28 and TRBJ1-3; TRBD1 is a possible D gene (5 bases). The CDR3 is 15 amino acids. With 5 bases removed from V and 7 bases from J, the gap between germline ends came to 18 bases. CDR1 is MDHEN, CDR2 SYDVKM, per germline.

This chain joins TRBV6-1 and TRBJ1-5; perhaps TRBD1 as D (6 bases). This CDR3 region has 14 residues. Germline assignment: CDR1 MNHNS and CDR2 SASEGT. V was shortened by 9 bases and J by 3 bases, with 15 bases between the two germline ends. The CDR3 reads CASRHGQPNQPQHF. Here the CDR3 DNA reads TGTGCCAGTCGCCATGGACAGCCCAATCAGCCCCAGCATTTT.

J is TRBJ1-1 and V is TRBV6-6; 10 nucleotides line up with TRBD1. The CDR3 sequence is 14 residues long. With V trimmed by 6 bases and J by 10 bases, 11 bases remained unmatched. Germline V gene lookup returns CDR1 MNHNY and CDR2 SVGAGI (reference sequence). The CDR3 DNA reads TGTGCCAGCAGACAACCGGGACAGGGGACCGGAGCTTTCTTT. Translated: CASRQPGQGTGAFF.

This clone was detected once. The genes are TRBV5-1 and TRBJ1-3; a weak D match, TRBD1 (5 bases). The CDR3 loop spans 16 amino acids. Trimming removed 4 bases from V and 0 bases from J, with 14 bases in between. Germline-derived CDR1 and CDR2 are SGHRS and YFSETQ. In DNA, the CDR3 is TGCGCCAGCAGCCCTGGGGGGGTATCCTCTGGAAACACCATATATTTT. Translation: CASSPGGVSSGNTIYF.

The chain joins TRBV9 to TRBJ2-7; 9 bases fit TRBD1. With V trimmed by 3 bases and J by 2 bases, 6 bases remained unmatched. Germline assignment: CDR1 SGDLS and CDR2 YYNGEE. The CDR3 runs to 15 residues. The CDR3 region has the DNA TGTGCCAGCAGCGAGGGACAGGGTATAACCTACGAGCAGTACTTC. Its translation is CASSEGQGITYEQYF.

The chain combines TRBV7-6 with TRBJ1-4; D is possibly TRBD1 (6 bases). Trimming left V 5 bases short and J 0 bases short, with 10 bases between. CDR3 length equals 15 residues. Germline V gene data show CDR1 as SGHVS and CDR2 as FNYEAQ. The CDR3 is CASSRGTTTNEKLFF. In nucleotides, the CDR3 is TGTGCCAGCAGCCGTGGGACAACAACTAATGAAAAACTGTTTTTT.

The chain uses TRBV18 and TRBJ1-1; D is uncertain. The CDR3 has 12 residues. V lost 4 bases to trimming and J lost 6 bases, with 9 bases between them. Germline lookup yields CDR1 KGHSH and CDR2 LQKENI. The CDR3 DNA reads TGTGCCAGCTCACTAGAGCCCCCTGAAGCTTTCTTT. It codes for CASSLEPPEAFF.

This clone was seen a few times. The gene calls are TRBV27 and TRBJ1-2; D gene ambiguous. The CDR3 loop spans 13 amino acids. Trimming left V 6 bases short and J 0 bases short, with 8 bases between. Germline CDR1 reads MNHEY; CDR2 reads SMNVEV (reference sequence). Written as DNA, the CDR3 is TGTGCCAGCAGCCAAACATCTAACTATGGCTACACCTTC. It specifies CASSQTSNYGYTF.

The V call is TRBV19, the J call TRBJ1-6; 8 nucleotides match TRBD1. Germline V gene data show CDR1 as LNHDA and CDR2 as SQIVND (reference sequence). This CDR3 spans 14 amino acids. The V segment lost 6 bases and the J segment 9 bases; nucleotides outside the gene matches: 7. For the CDR3, the DNA is TGTGCCAGTAGGATGGACAGGGCGGTTTCACCCCTCCACTTT. It translates to CASRMDRAVSPLHF. The whole variable domain, filled in from reference TRBV19 and TRBJ1-6, reads DGGITQSPKYLFRKEGQNVTLSCEQNLNHDAMYWYRQDPGQGLRLIYYSQIVNDFQKGDIAEGYSVSREKKESFPLTVTSAQKNPTAFYLCASRMDRAVSPLHFGNGTRLTVT.